This passage covers 2 T cell receptor beta chains from one sample sequenced in a study of PD-L1 blockade in urothelial cancer. Sequencing was performed with immunoSEQ multiplex PCR; in TCRdb, only in-frame clones are kept and a portion is missing. The sample records about 36,000 clones, just over 35% being singletons. Material: tumor tissue, obtained before atezolizumab (anti-PD-L1) treatment. All receptors come from a man in his 60s with urothelial cancer.

This clone was detected ten times or more. The chain combines TRBV7-1 with TRBJ2-1; D is unclear. TRBV7-1 is known as an ORF, though its function is uncertain. The CDR3 consists of 13 residues. V was trimmed by 4 bases and J by 7 bases, leaving 11 bases between them. In DNA form, the CDR3 reads TGTGCCAGCAGCTTTGTAGAAGGGAATGAGCAGTTCTTC. This encodes CASSFVEGNEQFF.

The gene calls are TRBV5-1 and TRBJ1-3; TRBD1 matches at 7 bases. The trim removed 4 bases at V and 0 bases at J, leaving 7 bases unmatched. This CDR3 has 16 residues. Germline V lookup: CDR1 SGHRS, CDR2 YFSETQ. CDR3 DNA: TGCGCCAGCAGCCCCACCTCAGGGGGCTCTGGAAACACCATATATTTT. Protein sequence: CASSPTSGGSGNTIYF.